This is a list of T cell receptor beta chains from one sample in a study of cytomegalovirus exposure and HLA in healthy donors. Sequencing was performed with immunoSEQ multiplex PCR; in TCRdb, only in-frame clones are kept and a portion is missing. This table holds about 220,000 clones, 85% to 90% found once. Sequenced material: PBMCs. The receptors stem from a man younger than 35 in good health and CMV-seronegative. The CDR3 runs from the conserved cysteine through the conserved F or W. A D gene is named only where the DNA matches it firmly. A row's size may be missing; if present it is once, few, many or a size class.

D,V,J,size,CDR3,DNA
TRBD1,TRBV7-2,TRBJ2-5,.,CASSSMGQGVGETQYF,TGTGCCAGCAGCTCAATGGGACAGGGAGTGGGAGAGACCCAGTACTTC
.,TRBV30,TRBJ2-3,.,CAWSVARPPDTQYF,TGTGCCTGGAGTGTGGCCCGCCCCCCAGATACGCAGTATTTT
.,TRBV6-6,TRBJ1-6,.,CASSLDSYNSPLHF,TGTGCCAGCAGCCTCGACAGCTATAATTCACCCCTCCACTTT
TRBD1,TRBV2,TRBJ2-7,.,CASNLQGARSEQYF,TGTGCCAGCAACCTACAGGGGGCGCGATCTGAGCAGTACTTC
TRBD1,TRBV28,TRBJ1-2,.,CASSSYRGGYTF,TGTGCCAGCAGTTCCTACAGGGGCGGCTACACCTTC
.,TRBV4-3,TRBJ1-5,.,CASSQEHINQPQHF,TGCGCCAGCAGCCAAGAACACATCAATCAGCCCCAGCATTTT
.,TRBV2,TRBJ1-1,.,CASSWDTRTEAFF,TGTGCCAGCAGTTGGGACACTAGGACGGAAGCTTTCTTT
TRBD1,TRBV4-3,TRBJ1-4,.,CASSQTRQGSIPTTNEKLFF,TGCGCCAGCAGCCAGACTAGACAGGGGTCAATACCGACAACTAATGAAAAACTGTTTTTT
.,TRBV7-2,TRBJ2-3,.,CASSSRVSRDTDTQYF,TGTGCCAGCAGCTCCCGTGTTAGCAGAGACACAGATACGCAGTATTTT
.,TRBV4-2,TRBJ1-2,.,CASSEGARAGYTF,TGTGCCAGCAGCGAAGGGGCCAGGGCTGGCTACACCTTC
.,TRBV13,TRBJ2-1,.,CASSLGPGSSYNEQFF,TGTGCCAGCAGCTTAGGCCCGGGGTCATCCTACAATGAGCAGTTCTTC
TRBD2,TRBV7-9,TRBJ2-1,.,CASSLAGDSSPAEQFF,TGTGCCAGCAGCTTGGCGGGAGATTCCAGCCCTGCTGAGCAGTTCTTC
.,TRBV18,TRBJ2-7,.,CASSPTHNYEQYF,TGTGCCAGCTCACCGACTCATAACTACGAGCAGTACTTC
.,TRBV10-1,TRBJ2-1,.,CASSGTQGNEQFF,TGCGCCAGCAGTGGGACACAGGGTAATGAGCAGTTCTTC
TRBD2,TRBV4-3,TRBJ2-6,.,CASSQDPGGSGANVLTF,TGCGCCAGCAGCCAAGATCCGGGGGGGTCTGGGGCCAACGTCCTGACTTTC
.,TRBV27,TRBJ1-5,.,CASRTGTGPAGVSPQHF,TGTGCCAGCAGAACAGGGACTGGGCCCGCGGGGGTATCGCCCCAGCATTTT
.,TRBV7-9,TRBJ2-7,.,CASNGAGTPYEQYF,TGTGCCAGCAACGGGGCAGGGACACCCTACGAGCAGTACTTC
TRBD2,TRBV28,TRBJ2-5,.,CASSGTSRSQETQYF,TGTGCCAGCAGTGGGACTAGTAGGTCACAAGAGACCCAGTACTTC
.,TRBV5-4,TRBJ1-2,.,CASSLRQGGSGYTF,TGTGCCAGCAGCTTGAGGCAGGGAGGTTCTGGCTACACCTTC
.,TRBV21-1,TRBJ1-5,.,CASSTQQLGQHNQPQHF,TGTGCCAGCAGCACCCAACAACTGGGACAGCACAATCAGCCCCAGCATTTT
.,TRBV29-1,TRBJ2-5,.,CSVERGRLETQYF,TGCAGCGTTGAACGTGGGAGACTAGAGACCCAGTACTTC
.,TRBV20-1,TRBJ2-5,.,CSARKETQYF,TGCAGTGCGCGGAAAGAGACCCAGTACTTC
.,TRBV5-1,TRBJ1-2,.,CASSLEEEGYTF,TGCGCCAGCAGCTTGGAGGAGGAAGGCTACACCTTC
TRBD1,TRBV7-9,TRBJ1-4,.,CASSLGQQGPNEKLFF,TGTGCCAGCAGCTTAGGGCAACAGGGGCCTAATGAAAAACTGTTTTTT
TRBD2,TRBV7-2,TRBJ2-3,.,CASSLVFGRGDTQYF,TGTGCCAGCAGCTTAGTCTTCGGGAGGGGGGATACGCAGTATTTT
.,TRBV18,TRBJ2-1,.,CASSPPGVGYNEQFF,TGTGCCAGCTCACCTCCAGGGGTGGGATACAATGAGCAGTTCTTC
.,TRBV4-1,TRBJ2-1,.,CASSQVPGSSYNEQFF,TGCGCCAGCAGCCAAGTCCCCGGGAGCTCCTACAATGAGCAGTTCTTC
TRBD1,TRBV18,TRBJ1-6,.,CASSHGQGNSPLHF,TGTGCCAGCTCACATGGACAGGGGAATTCACCCCTCCACTTT
.,TRBV28,TRBJ2-7,.,CASTLAASYEQYF,TGTGCCAGCACCCTCGCGGCCTCCTACGAGCAGTACTTC
.,TRBV7-7,TRBJ2-4,.,CASSQTSRDMRVQYF,TGTGCTAGCAGTCAAACCTCACGGGACATGAGGGTTCAGTACTTC
.,TRBV28,TRBJ1-6,few,CASFGPRDSPLHF,TGTGCCAGCTTCGGGCCGAGGGATTCACCCCTCCACTTT
.,TRBV27,TRBJ1-6,.,CASSETGSIYNSPLHF,TGTGCCAGCAGCGAAACAGGGAGTATCTATAATTCACCCCTCCACTTT
.,TRBV10-1,TRBJ1-1,.,CASTIPGKSEAFF,TGCGCCAGCACTATCCCAGGGAAAAGCGAAGCTTTCTTT
.,TRBV4-1,TRBJ1-2,.,CASSQESSSGYTF,TGCGCCAGCAGCCAAGAATCTAGCTCGGGCTACACCTTC
TRBD2,TRBV27,TRBJ2-2,.,CASSLLTSATGELFF,TGTGCCAGCAGTTTACTCACTAGCGCCACCGGGGAGCTGTTTTTT
TRBD2,TRBV7-8,TRBJ2-5,once,CASCTGTRRGETQYF,TGTGCCAGTTGCACCGGGACTAGGAGAGGGGAGACCCAGTACTTC
.,TRBV10-1,TRBJ2-7,once,CASSENRASYEQYF,TGCGCCAGCAGTGAAAACAGGGCTTCCTACGAGCAGTACTTC
TRBD2,TRBV6-6,TRBJ2-7,.,CASSWGSGSLSEQYF,TGTGCCAGCAGTTGGGGTAGCGGGAGCTTAAGCGAGCAGTACTTC
TRBD1,TRBV7-2,TRBJ1-6,once,CASSKDRGLSYNSPLHF,TGTGCCAGCAGCAAAGACAGGGGGCTATCCTATAATTCACCCCTCCACTTT
.,TRBV29-1,TRBJ2-3,.,CSVTGPAGTDTQYF,TGCAGCGTAACAGGGCCCGCGGGCACAGATACGCAGTATTTT
.,TRBV28,TRBJ1-5,.,CASSFEGIQPQHF,TGTGCCAGCAGTTTTGAGGGAATACAGCCCCAGCATTTT
TRBD2,TRBV4-2,TRBJ2-7,.,CASSHTQGLAGVSYEQYF,TGTGCCAGCAGCCATACCCAGGGACTAGCGGGAGTGTCCTACGAGCAGTACTTC
.,TRBV7-9,TRBJ2-5,.,CASSAADRLESQYF,TGTGCCAGCAGCGCCGCCGACAGGTTGGAGTCCCAGTACTTC
.,TRBV18,TRBJ2-1,.,CASSPPEGRNEQFF,TGTGCCAGCTCACCACCGGAAGGGAGGAATGAGCAGTTCTTC
TRBD1,TRBV5-1,TRBJ1-1,.,CASNRDRGFGEAFF,TGCGCCAGCAACCGGGACAGGGGTTTTGGTGAAGCTTTCTTT
.,TRBV9,TRBJ1-3,.,CASSGGTTGNTIYF,TGTGCCAGTTCGGGTGGGACTACCGGAAACACCATATATTTT
.,TRBV28,TRBJ1-5,.,CASTSSGIQPQHF,TGTGCCAGCACTTCTTCAGGGATTCAGCCCCAGCATTTT
TRBD1,TRBV5-1,TRBJ2-5,.,CASSLVVTGEETQYF,TGCGCCAGCAGCTTGGTAGTGACAGGGGAAGAGACCCAGTACTTC
TRBD1,TRBV29-1,TRBJ1-4,.,CSVMTGVLEKLFF,TGCAGCGTGATGACAGGGGTGTTGGAAAAACTGTTTTTT
TRBD1,TRBV5-6,TRBJ1-6,.,CASSPGTGGNSPLHF,TGTGCCAGCAGCCCAGGGACAGGGGGCAATTCACCCCTCCACTTT
TRBD1,TRBV7-9,TRBJ2-7,.,CASSLPTGKGREQYF,TGTGCCAGCAGCCTACCGACAGGGAAAGGGCGCGAGCAGTACTTC
.,TRBV2,TRBJ2-5,.,CASSGEGGIQTQYF,TGTGCCAGCTCCGGGGAAGGCGGGATCCAGACCCAGTACTTC
.,TRBV10-3,TRBJ2-7,.,CAVTTGTYEQYF,TGTGCCGTCACGACGGGGACCTACGAGCAGTACTTC
TRBD1,TRBV7-2,TRBJ2-7,.,CASSPTGGSYEQYF,TGTGCCAGCAGCCCGACAGGGGGCTCCTACGAGCAGTACTTC
.,TRBV28,TRBJ1-2,.,CASSFDRSYGYTF,TGTGCCAGCAGTTTCGACAGGTCCTATGGCTACACCTTC
.,TRBV5-6,TRBJ1-5,.,CASSFGSHNQPQHF,TGTGCCAGCAGCTTCGGGTCCCACAATCAGCCCCAGCATTTT
TRBD1,TRBV7-9,TRBJ1-1,once,CASTSQGGGDTEAFF,TGTGCCAGCACCTCCCAAGGGGGCGGCGACACTGAAGCTTTCTTT
TRBD2,TRBV9,TRBJ2-1,.,CASSELSGTSGRKGYNEQFF,TGTGCCAGCAGCGAACTTTCCGGGACTAGCGGGAGAAAGGGGTACAATGAGCAGTTCTTC
TRBD1,TRBV27,TRBJ2-1,once,CASSPRQGPYNEQFF,TGTGCCAGCAGTCCCCGACAGGGGCCATACAATGAGCAGTTCTTC
TRBD1,TRBV29-1,TRBJ2-7,.,CSVEGQGDYEQYF,TGCAGCGTTGAGGGACAGGGGGACTACGAGCAGTACTTC